This T cell receptor (beta chain) was captured in a study of blood T cell repertoires in COVID-19. In the study overall: The United States, Italy and Spain were the sources of the acute and convalescent COVID-19 samples. PBMCs, B-cell-depleted T cells, or T cells provided the cDNA or gDNA that made up the material.

Methods used by the authors: Amplification with reference gene primers provided the estimates of nucleated cell counts. Generated by immunoSEQ multiplex PCR, the TCRdb table keeps only in-frame clones and is missing some. For V, J and clone size, that table is used; D and trimming come from the DNA. The data show about 270,000 clones, 86% seen once. This clone was seen a handful of times. This CDR3 is built from 15 residues. Unmatched junction bases numbered 5, after V lost 4 bases and J lost 3 bases. CDR1 is SGHNT and CDR2 is YYREEE in the germline V gene (reference sequence). The chain joins TRBV5-4 to TRBJ2-1; the match to TRBD1 covers 9 bases. The sequence came from a man aged 35-49 years with active or convalescent COVID-19. Material: peripheral blood. This CDR3 reads CASSPGQGNYNEQFF. The CDR3 nucleotides read TGTGCCAGCAGCCCGGGACAGGGAAACTACAATGAGCAGTTCTTC.